The clone carrying this T cell receptor beta chain was counted a single time. Antigen specificity is unknown. This entry is derived from a study of T cell repertoires in cytomegalovirus infection. The V gene lost 0 bases and the J gene lost 4 bases, with 13 bases spanning the gap. Germline-derived CDR1 and CDR2 are LGHNA and YSLEER. This CDR3 has 15 residues. In TCRdb, the reads were re-called with MiXCR into one record per CDR3 protein. The data hold roughly 300,000 distinct CDR3 sequences, with about 26% observed a single time. Study outcomes and limitations: HLA-C-restricted, CMV-specific TCR beta clonotypes were dominant ex vivo. Individuals carrying CMV plus the relevant HLA were identified by cumulative frequency of public TCR beta families.

The chain couples TRBV4-3 to TRBJ2-7; possibly TRBD1 for D (5 bases). The clonotype was recovered from a human donor in good health (CMV status not recorded). Some clones in this sample may be carry-over from other donors' samples. The material sequenced was PBMCs. CDR3 sequence: CASSQDQARVYEQYF. The DNA of the CDR3 is TGCGCCAGCAGCCAAGACCAGGCCAGGGTGTACGAGCAGTACTTC.